Below are 8 T cell receptor beta chains sequenced from a single sample in a study of blood T cells in healthy people across ages. Alongside a J-beta primer mix, a sample-barcoded 5' primer served in a second PCR lasting about 7 to 11 cycles. TCRdb itself ran the 5' RACE reads through MiXCR, one entry per CDR3 protein. The sample yields roughly 680,000 distinct CDR3 sequences, approximately 50% seen once. Sequencing was carried out using blood. These receptors were collected from a woman aged 60 to 75 in good health.

J is TRBJ2-7 and V is TRBV6-2 or TRBV6-3; 13 nucleotides align to TRBD2. Germline V lookup: CDR1 MNHEY, CDR2 SVGEGT. This CDR3 region has 15 residues. Losses at the gene ends were 7 bases for V and 3 bases for J; bases not matched to a gene: 6. As DNA, the CDR3 is TGTGCCAGCACCCGAGGGACTAGCGGGAACTACGAGCAGTACTTC. This sequence encodes CASTRGTSGNYEQYF.

V gene TRBV5-1 combines with J gene TRBJ2-1, with 11 nucleotides matching TRBD2. Germline V lookup: CDR1 SGHRS, CDR2 YFSETQ. V shed 2 bases, J shed 2 bases, and the junction held 12 bases outside the gene matches. The CDR3 consists of 19 residues. DNA of the CDR3: TGCGCCAGCAGCTTAGGCGGTAGGGGTAGCGGGAGGGCCTACAATGAGCAGTTCTTC. Protein sequence: CASSLGGRGSGRAYNEQFF.

This clonotype showed up just a few times. This chain uses TRBV21-1 with TRBJ2-2; whether TRBD1, the table's D call, matches the DNA was not checked. TRBV21-1 is a recognized pseudogene. CDR3 length equals 17 residues. As DNA, the CDR3 is TGTGCCAGCCTCACCCGGGACAGGGGCCCGAACACCGGGGAGCTGTTTTTT. It encodes CASLTRDRGPNTGELFF.

As to this clonotype: This may arise from a read error, as a much more abundant clone is one base away. The V and J genes are TRBV5-6 and TRBJ2-2, with no clear D. The CDR3 length is 12 residues. Trimming left V 2 bases short and J 4 bases short, with 3 bases between. CDR1 is SGHDT and CDR2 is YYEEEE in the germline V gene. The chain's CDR3 is CASSLITGELFF. CDR3 bases: TGTGCCAGCAGCTTAATCACCGGGGAGCTGTTTTTT.

The rearrangement uses TRBV20-1 and TRBJ2-7, with unresolved D. The end of the DNA aligns better with TRBJ2-5, so the J call may be wrong. Germline values: CDR1 DFQATT, CDR2 SNEGSKA (reference sequence). This CDR3 has 14 amino acids. CDR3 DNA: TGCAGTGCTCTGTTCGGGCAGGCTAAAGAGACCCAGTACTTC. Its translation is CSALFGQAKETQYF.

Here the CDR3 reads CASSQELLAPSNTGELFF. CDR3 sequence (DNA): TGCGCCAGCAGCCAAGAACTCTTAGCGCCATCGAACACCGGGGAGCTGTTTTTT. The chain links TRBV4-3 to TRBJ2-2; the D gene is possibly TRBD2 (5 bases). Germline V gives CDR1 LGHNA, CDR2 YSLEER. Trimming took off 0 bases at V and 0 bases at J, with 14 bases between the two ends. There are 18 residues in the CDR3.

The genes are TRBV5-1 and TRBJ2-3; D remains unclear. V was trimmed by 4 bases and J by 1 base, leaving 10 bases between them. The germline V gene has CDR1 SGHRS and CDR2 YFSETQ. The CDR3 is made up of 14 amino acids. CDR3 loop: CASSVELGTDTQYF. Here the CDR3 DNA reads TGCGCCAGCAGCGTGGAATTGGGCACAGATACGCAGTATTTT.

V usage is TRBV20-1 and J usage is TRBJ2-3; D is possibly TRBD1 or TRBD2 (5 bases each). Trimming took off 3 bases at V and 2 bases at J, with 12 bases between the two ends. This CDR3 has 14 residues. Germline V gives CDR1 DFQATT, CDR2 SNEGSKA (reference sequence). DNA of the CDR3: TGCAGTGCTAGCCCGCAGGGAGCCACAGATACGCAGTATTTT. Translated: CSASPQGATDTQYF.